The rows below give T cell receptor beta chains drawn from one sample of a study of post-analysis software for immune sequencing data. TCRdb reanalysed the PCR reads using MiXCR and keeps one entry per CDR3 protein. The sample has about 200,000 distinct CDR3 sequences; roughly 28% are singletons. Sequenced sample: blood. Source of these receptors: a girl under 18 with multiple sclerosis. The conserved cysteine and the conserved F or W are not part of the CDR3 here. Only part of the rows carry a size: once, few, many, or a class if the clone is expanded.

TRBV6-5	TRBJ1-1	-	ASLPGKNTEAF
TRBV20-1	TRBJ2-7	-	SASQNEQY
TRBV14	TRBJ1-2	-	ASSRPGQGDYGYT
TRBV5-1	TRBJ1-2	-	ASSSDYGYT
TRBV5-1	TRBJ1-5	-	ASSLEDSQNQPQH
TRBV7-9	TRBJ2-1	-	ASSPSGRGVYNEQF
TRBV20-1	TRBJ2-2	few	SAVAGGSGGELF
TRBV29-1	TRBJ1-1	-	SVVGGNTEAF
TRBV5-1	TRBJ2-2	once	ASSLAERGNTGELF
TRBV7-2	-	-	ASSLGSGGRSRETQY
TRBV13	TRBJ2-6	few	ASSLISLGRGANVLT
TRBV6-1	TRBJ1-6	-	ASSVRDAPMGSPLH
TRBV18	TRBJ1-5	once	ASSPSMSNQPQH
TRBV28	TRBJ1-2	-	ASITSPGYGYT
TRBV14	TRBJ2-7	many	ASSQSRALQQY
TRBV27	TRBJ2-7	-	ASSLFRGVGIHNEQY
TRBV20-1	TRBJ2-1	-	SALLANSYNEQF
TRBV28	TRBJ1-6	-	ASSRLGQGASPLH
TRBV7-2	TRBJ1-6	many	ASSLVRNNSPLH
TRBV28	TRBJ2-3	-	ASRLAGNGRDTQY
TRBV5-1	TRBJ2-3	many	ASSLGRGSDTQY
TRBV5-4	TRBJ1-6	-	ASSSGQVGSPLH
TRBV20-1	TRBJ2-2	-	SARRLPARTSGSRFGTGELF
TRBV5-1	TRBJ2-3	few	ASSSLTFYTQY
TRBV18	TRBJ2-3	-	ASSLTRLAGPSTDTQY
TRBV5-1	TRBJ2-7	many	ASAGTSGYEQY
TRBV6-6	TRBJ2-1	few	ASSQGFGVAGKNEQF
TRBV12-3/TRBV12-4	TRBJ2-1	many	ASSDWTGGYNEQF
TRBV20-1	TRBJ1-2	many	SAPGQGNYGYT
TRBV5-1	TRBJ1-1	-	ASSSDAVQAF
TRBV9	TRBJ1-1	few	ASSATGQAEAF
TRBV5-5	TRBJ2-3	-	ASSSVWDTQY
TRBV20-1	TRBJ1-6	few	SARKAGVPYNSPLH
TRBV28	TRBJ1-1	few	ASSFRSAHNTEAF
TRBV20-1	TRBJ2-7	-	SARDQGAPYEQY
TRBV7-8	TRBJ2-5	few	ASSLTSGGVETQY
TRBV5-1	TRBJ2-1	many	ASSLVGNSRNEQF
TRBV24-1	TRBJ2-7	many	ATSDPNDRYEQY
TRBV18	TRBJ2-1	many	ASSPDLYYNEQF
TRBV14	TRBJ1-4	-	ASSQVRGGDEKLF
TRBV6-1	TRBJ2-4	few	ASSEQENLAKNIQY
TRBV5-1	TRBJ2-1	many	ASSRTGTGLYNEQF